Detailed here is one TCR beta chain. Antigen specificity is unknown. V was pared by 8 bases and J by 5 bases, with 9 bases of the junction left unmatched. Germline CDR1 and CDR2: LNHDA and SQIVND (reference sequence). This CDR3 region has 14 residues. These data belong to a study of persistence of HIV-infected CD4 T cells. Stimulation used around 10 ug/mL lysate from CMV-infected fibroblasts. Memory cells lacking CD40L and CD69 with high CD45RO were sorted. This was the immunoSEQ version 4 assay in survey mode. The assay was immunoSEQ multiplex PCR, and TCRdb's table has in-frame clones only and misses some. This table holds approximately 30,000 clones, 82% found once.

This material consisted of CD4+ T cells sorted from PBMCs after 18-hour stimulation, taken from a patient who received antiretroviral therapy. The chain couples TRBV19 to TRBJ1-1, with TRBD1 identical over 9 bases. The clonotype was recovered from an adult woman with HIV who was CMV-seropositive. CDR3 protein: CASYRDRVRTEAFF. The CDR3 DNA reads as TGTGCCAGTTACCGGGACAGGGTAAGAACTGAAGCTTTCTTT.